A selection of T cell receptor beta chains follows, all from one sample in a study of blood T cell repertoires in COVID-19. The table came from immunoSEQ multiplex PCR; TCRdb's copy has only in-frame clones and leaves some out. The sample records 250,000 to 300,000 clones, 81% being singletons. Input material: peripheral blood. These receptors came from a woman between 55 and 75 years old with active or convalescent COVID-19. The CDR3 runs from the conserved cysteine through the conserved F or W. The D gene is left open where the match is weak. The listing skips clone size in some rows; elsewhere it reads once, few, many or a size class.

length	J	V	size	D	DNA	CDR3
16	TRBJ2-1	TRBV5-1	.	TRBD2	TGCGCCAGCAGCTTGAGCGGGGGGTCAACTTACAATGAGCAGTTCTTC	CASSLSGGSTYNEQFF
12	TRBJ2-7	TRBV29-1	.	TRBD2	TGCAGCGTTGTTGTGGCGGGGAGGGGGCAGTACTTC	CSVVVAGRGQYF
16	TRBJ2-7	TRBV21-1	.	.	TGTGCCAGCAGCACCCAGGGACTAGCGAATCCCTACGAGCAGTACTTC	CASSTQGLANPYEQYF
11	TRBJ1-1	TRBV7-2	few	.	TGTGCCAGCAGCTTTTCACTCGAAGCTTTCTTT	CASSFSLEAFF
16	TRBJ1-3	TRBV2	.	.	TGTGCCAGCACCCAGGAGGGCAGGGCGGAAGGAAACACCATATATTTT	CASTQEGRAEGNTIYF
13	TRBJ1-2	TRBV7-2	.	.	TGTGCCAGCAGCGAGACAGCGAACTATGGCTACACCTTC	CASSETANYGYTF
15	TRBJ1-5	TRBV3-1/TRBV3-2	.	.	TGTGCCAGCAGCCAAGGCGTACTACAGGGTCAGCCCCAGCATTTT	CASSQGVLQGQPQHF
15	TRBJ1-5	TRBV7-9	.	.	TGTGCCAGCAGCTTTACGGGAACGGGGGGTCAGCCCCAGCATTTT	CASSFTGTGGQPQHF
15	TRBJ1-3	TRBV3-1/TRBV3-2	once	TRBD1	TGTGCCAGCAGCCAAGACGGGACAGCTGGAAACACCATATATTTT	CASSQDGTAGNTIYF
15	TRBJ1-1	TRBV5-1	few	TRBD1	TGCGCCAGCAGCCCGGCCGGGACAGGAAACACTGAAGCTTTCTTT	CASSPAGTGNTEAFF
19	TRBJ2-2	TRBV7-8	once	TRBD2	TGTGCCAGCAGCTTAGCGCGTCTAGCGGGGGGGCGGTACACCGGGGAGCTGTTTTTT	CASSLARLAGGRYTGELFF
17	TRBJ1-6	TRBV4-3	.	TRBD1	TGCGCCAGCAGCCAACACAACCCGGGACAGGGAAATTCACCCCTCCACTTT	CASSQHNPGQGNSPLHF
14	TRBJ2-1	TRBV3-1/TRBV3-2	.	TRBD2	TGTGCCAGCAGCCAATCGGGGGGGTACAATGAGCAGTTCTTC	CASSQSGGYNEQFF
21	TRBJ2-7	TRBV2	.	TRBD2	TGTGCCAGCAGAACCACCAGATTAGCAGCTAGCGGGGGGCCTAGACACTACGAGCAGTACTTC	CASRTTRLAASGGPRHYEQYF
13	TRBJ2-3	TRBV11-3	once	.	TGTGCCAGCAGCCCGGGGGACACAGATACGCAGTATTTT	CASSPGDTDTQYF
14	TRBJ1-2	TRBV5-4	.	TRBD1	TGTGCCAGCAGCCCCGACAGGGGGTACTATGGCTACACCTTC	CASSPDRGYYGYTF
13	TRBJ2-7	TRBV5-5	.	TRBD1	TGTGCCAGCAGCTTTACAGGGGCTGGGGAGCAGTACTTC	CASSFTGAGEQYF